Listed here is a single TCR beta chain. Its recognized antigen is unknown. A read error may produce the germline difference seen at one junction end. Healthy HIV-negative adults with no recently reported acute infections or vaccinations were included as donors. Only Caucasian adults living in Nashville, Tennessee, USA were represented among the donors. CD4+ T cells were enriched by magnetic negative selection; naive cells were then positively selected on CD45RA, and the negative fraction formed the memory subset. Blood was collected by leukapheresis, and PBMCs were isolated by Ficoll-Histopaque density gradient centrifugation and then cryopreserved in liquid nitrogen vapor phase. Analytical flow cytometry was used to check the purity and quantity of every magnetically sorted T cell population. Each sorted fraction had its genomic DNA isolated and then quantified by UV absorbance on a Nanodrop 2000c.

These data originate in a study of shared clonotypes between healthy human individuals (TCRdb year 2020). General notes on the study: The cohort comprised a couple of women and a few men aged 18 to 49 years. To estimate repertoire size and how much clonotype sharing occurs between individuals, the study deeply sequenced the blood TCR repertoires of roughly 5 healthy adults. For each donor, three plates each were used for CD4 naive and CD4 memory, two plates were used for CD8 naive, and one plate was used for CD8 memory. Different laboratories and diverse techniques were used to prepare libraries and sequence TCR repertoires, to increase sequencing depth and limit assay-specific biases. Leukapheresis yielded between about 0.85 and 10 billion PBMCs per donor. Here is what the overall study found, with its caveats: Compared with non-shared clonotypes, clonotypes shared by all four sorted-subset donors had higher generation probabilities. Naive subsets generally had larger estimated clonotype richness than memory subsets. Pairwise subsampling indicated that sequencing depth was expected to affect the degree of clonotype sharing among donors. Because the study included a small number of donors, the genetic and exposure-history diversity represented was limited. Sharing across several donors was observed for approximately 5% of naive CD4, 3% to 3.5% of naive CD8, 2% to 2.5% of memory CD4, and roughly 0.4% of memory CD8 clonotypes. Sampling was limited to blood, and TCR repertoires in tissue likely differ from TCR repertoires in blood. Even with the large sequencing depth, rarefaction of the sorted-subset datasets indicated that sequencing was incomplete.

TCR CDR3 regions were amplified from genomic DNA by multiplex PCR using the deep immunoSEQ assay. Extracted genomic DNA from each cell subset was distributed evenly across all wells of several immunoSEQ 96-well plates, and each plate was treated as a replicate. For sorted subsets, approximately 0.2 ug of genomic DNA, equivalent to 30,000 or so T cell genomes, went into each replicate PCR. The purified libraries were quantified using a Qubit 3.0 fluorometer, sized with a Bioanalyzer 2100, and then quantified again using the KAPA Library Quantification kit. Every immunoSEQ 96-well plate was sequenced on a separate single-read 150-cycle Illumina NextSeq 550 flow cell. As for the authors' bioinformatics: The immunoSEQ output contained only junctional sequences without quality scores, so filtering could not match that applied to full-length reads. Sequences were annotated with PyIR, a Python wrapper for IgBLAST v1.9, using IMGT germline references to assign V/J genes and CDR3. Reads were removed for weak V/J assignments (E-value above 1e-6), missing CDR3, stop codons, out-of-frame junctions, or ambiguous translated residues. V3J clonotypes were defined as sequences sharing an identical inferred V gene, J gene, and CDR3 amino acid sequence. Percentage overlap between repertoires was calculated by dividing the number of shared unique clonotypes by the size of the smaller repertoire. RTK rarefaction, the Chao1 estimator, and Recon v2.1 estimates of unobserved clonotypes were used to assess repertoire richness. For all TCRbeta clonotypes obtained by the gDNA method from a handful of donors, generation probabilities were computed with OLGA. Not all clones reach the TCRdb copy of this immuneACCESS table, which keeps in-frame sequences only. Checked studies attribute under half of the gap to unresolved V genes and leave the rest unexplained. V and J calls and clone size follow that table, whereas D and trimming were derived from the DNA. The table for this sample lists 1 million to 1.3 million clones; approximately 80% of them were counted only once. 0.5% to 0.65% of the sample lies in the top ten.

The CDR3 sequence holds 13 residues, the cysteine and phenylalanine included. Only the CDR3 region is kept as DNA, spanning 39 bases read in frame from base 1. CDR1 MNHEY and CDR2 SVGAGI are derived from the germline V gene. The chain was built from TRBV6-5 and TRBJ1-2; too little of a D gene remains to name it. This sequence originates from a man aged 18 to 35 in good health. Some clones in this sample may be carry-over from other donors' samples. Sequencing used memory CD4+ T cells from PBMCs. In the paper's terms, the cell subset or site label means: CD45RA-negative fraction. The nucleotide sequence is TGTGCCAGCAGTGAAGCGCACAACTATGGCTACACCTTT. Its protein reads: CASSEAHNYGYTF.